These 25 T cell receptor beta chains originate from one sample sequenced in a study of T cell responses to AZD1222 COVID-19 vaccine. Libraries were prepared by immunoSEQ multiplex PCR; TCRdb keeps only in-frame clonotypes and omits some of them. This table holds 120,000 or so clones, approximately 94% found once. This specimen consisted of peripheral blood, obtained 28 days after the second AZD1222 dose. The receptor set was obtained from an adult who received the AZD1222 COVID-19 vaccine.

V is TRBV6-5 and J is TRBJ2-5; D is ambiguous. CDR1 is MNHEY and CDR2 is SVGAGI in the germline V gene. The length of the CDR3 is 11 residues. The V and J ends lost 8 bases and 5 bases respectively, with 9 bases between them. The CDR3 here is CASGMWETQYF. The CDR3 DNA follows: TGTGCCAGCGGCATGTGGGAGACCCAGTACTTC.

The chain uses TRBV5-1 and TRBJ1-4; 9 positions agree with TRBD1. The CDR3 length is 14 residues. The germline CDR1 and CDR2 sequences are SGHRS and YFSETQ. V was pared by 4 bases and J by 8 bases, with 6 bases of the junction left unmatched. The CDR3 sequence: CASSGRDRDEKLFF. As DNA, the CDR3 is TGCGCCAGCAGCGGCCGGGACAGGGACGAAAAACTGTTTTTT. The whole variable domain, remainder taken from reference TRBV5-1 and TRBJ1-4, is KAGVTQTPRYLIKTRGQQVTLSCSPISGHRSVSWYQQTPGQGLQFLFEYFSETQRNKGNFPGRFSGRQFSNSRSEMNVSTLELGDSALYLCASSGRDRDEKLFFGSGTQLSVL.

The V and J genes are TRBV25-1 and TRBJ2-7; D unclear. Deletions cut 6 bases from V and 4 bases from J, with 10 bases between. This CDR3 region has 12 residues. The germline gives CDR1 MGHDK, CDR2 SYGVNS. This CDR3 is CASSLGAYEQYF. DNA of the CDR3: TGTGCCAGCAGCCTGGGTGCGTACGAGCAGTACTTC.

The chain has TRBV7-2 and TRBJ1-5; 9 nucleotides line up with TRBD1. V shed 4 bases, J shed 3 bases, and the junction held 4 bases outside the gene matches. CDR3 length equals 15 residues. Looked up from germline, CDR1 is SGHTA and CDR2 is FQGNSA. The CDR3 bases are TGTGCCAGCAGCTGGACAGGGGCTTCCAATCAGCCCCAGCATTTT. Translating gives CASSWTGASNQPQHF.

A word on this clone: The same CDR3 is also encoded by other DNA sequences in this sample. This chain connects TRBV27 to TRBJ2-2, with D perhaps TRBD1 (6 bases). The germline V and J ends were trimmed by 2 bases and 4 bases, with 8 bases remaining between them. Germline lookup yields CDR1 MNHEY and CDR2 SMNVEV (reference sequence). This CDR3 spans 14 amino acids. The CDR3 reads CASSLRGGTGELFF. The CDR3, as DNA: TGTGCCAGCAGTTTACGAGGGGGCACCGGGGAGCTGTTTTTT.

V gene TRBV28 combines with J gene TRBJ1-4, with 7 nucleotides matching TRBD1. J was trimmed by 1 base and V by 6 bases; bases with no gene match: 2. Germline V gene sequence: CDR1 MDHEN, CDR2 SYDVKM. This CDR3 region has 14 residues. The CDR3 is CASSYRGTNEKLFF. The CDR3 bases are TGTGCCAGCAGCTACAGGGGAACTAATGAAAAACTGTTTTTT.

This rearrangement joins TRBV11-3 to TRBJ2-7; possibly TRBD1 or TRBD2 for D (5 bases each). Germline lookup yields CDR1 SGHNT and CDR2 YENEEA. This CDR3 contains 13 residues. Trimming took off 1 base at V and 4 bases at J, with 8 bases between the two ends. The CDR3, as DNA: TGTGCCAGCAGCTTAGGGGACGGATACGAGCAGTACTTC. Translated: CASSLGDGYEQYF.

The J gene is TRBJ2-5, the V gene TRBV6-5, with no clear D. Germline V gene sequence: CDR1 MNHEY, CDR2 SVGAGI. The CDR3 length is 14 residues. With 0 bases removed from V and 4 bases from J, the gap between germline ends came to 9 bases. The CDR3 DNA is TGTGCCAGCAGTTACTCGAGAGACCTAGAGACCCAGTACTTC. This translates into CASSYSRDLETQYF.

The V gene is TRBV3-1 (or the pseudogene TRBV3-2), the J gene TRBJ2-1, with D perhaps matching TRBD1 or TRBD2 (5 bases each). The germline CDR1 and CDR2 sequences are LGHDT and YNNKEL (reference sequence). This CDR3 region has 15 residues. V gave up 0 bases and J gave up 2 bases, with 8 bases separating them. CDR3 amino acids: CASSQEKGPYNEQFF. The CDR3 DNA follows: TGTGCCAGCAGCCAAGAAAAGGGACCCTACAATGAGCAGTTCTTC.

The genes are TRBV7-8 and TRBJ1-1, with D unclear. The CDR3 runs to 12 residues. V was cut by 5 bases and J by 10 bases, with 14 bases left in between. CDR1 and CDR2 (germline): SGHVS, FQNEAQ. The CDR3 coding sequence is TGTGCCAGCAGCGGATCGGGAGTCGGAGCTTTCTTT. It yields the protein CASSGSGVGAFF.

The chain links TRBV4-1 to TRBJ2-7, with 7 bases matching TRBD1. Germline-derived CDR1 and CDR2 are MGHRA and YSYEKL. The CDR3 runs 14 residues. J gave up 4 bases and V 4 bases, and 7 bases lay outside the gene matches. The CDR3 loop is CASSLRQGEYEQYF. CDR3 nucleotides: TGCGCCAGCAGCCTTAGACAGGGTGAATACGAGCAGTACTTC.

The DNA for the CDR3 is TGTGCCAGCAGCTTAGTTCCGCCTCCGGGGGATACGCAGTATTTT. Translation gives CASSLVPPPGDTQYF. This rearrangement joins TRBV7-2 to TRBJ2-3, with TRBD2 as a possible D gene (5 bases). CDR1 is SGHTA and CDR2 is FQGNSA in the germline V gene. The CDR3 runs 15 residues. V lost 1 base and J lost 6, with 14 bases in between.

The CDR3 is CASSALVGGPPQHF. The DNA of the CDR3 is TGTGCCAGCAGCGCCCTTGTTGGGGGTCCGCCCCAGCATTTT. The chain recombines TRBV6-5 with TRBJ1-5, with a tentative D call TRBD1 (5 bases). The CDR3 length is 14 residues. Germline V lookup: CDR1 MNHEY, CDR2 SVGAGI. The V gene lost 6 bases and the J gene lost 9 bases, with 18 bases spanning the gap.

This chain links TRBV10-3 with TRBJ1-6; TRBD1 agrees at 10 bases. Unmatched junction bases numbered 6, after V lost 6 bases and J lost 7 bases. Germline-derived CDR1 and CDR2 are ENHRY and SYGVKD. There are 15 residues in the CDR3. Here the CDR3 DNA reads TGTGCCATCAGGGACGGGACAGGGGTAAATTCACCCCTCCACTTT. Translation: CAIRDGTGVNSPLHF.

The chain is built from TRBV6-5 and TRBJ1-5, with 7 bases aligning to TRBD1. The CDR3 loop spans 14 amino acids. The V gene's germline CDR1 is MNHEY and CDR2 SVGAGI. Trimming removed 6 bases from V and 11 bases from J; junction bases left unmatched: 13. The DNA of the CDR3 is TGTGCCAGCAGGGGACAGCTAGCAATCATGACCCAGCATTTT. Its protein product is CASRGQLAIMTQHF.

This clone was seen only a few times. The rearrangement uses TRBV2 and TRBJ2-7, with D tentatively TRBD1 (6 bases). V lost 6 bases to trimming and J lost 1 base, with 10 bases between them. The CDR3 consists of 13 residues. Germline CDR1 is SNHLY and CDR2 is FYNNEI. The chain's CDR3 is CASRPQGSYEQYF. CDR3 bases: TGTGCCAGCAGGCCACAGGGATCCTACGAGCAGTACTTC.

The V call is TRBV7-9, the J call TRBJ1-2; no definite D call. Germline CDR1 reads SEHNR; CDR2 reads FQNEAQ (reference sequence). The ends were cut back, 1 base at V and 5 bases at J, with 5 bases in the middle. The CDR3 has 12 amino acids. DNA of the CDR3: TGTGCCAGCAGCTTAGAGTGGTATGGCTACACCTTC. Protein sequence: CASSLEWYGYTF.

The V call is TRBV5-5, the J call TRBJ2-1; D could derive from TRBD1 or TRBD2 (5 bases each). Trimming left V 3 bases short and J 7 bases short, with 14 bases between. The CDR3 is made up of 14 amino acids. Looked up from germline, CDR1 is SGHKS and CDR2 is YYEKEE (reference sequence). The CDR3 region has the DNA TGTGCCAGCAGCTCGAGGGGACCAGATAATGAGCAGTTCTTC. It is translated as CASSSRGPDNEQFF.

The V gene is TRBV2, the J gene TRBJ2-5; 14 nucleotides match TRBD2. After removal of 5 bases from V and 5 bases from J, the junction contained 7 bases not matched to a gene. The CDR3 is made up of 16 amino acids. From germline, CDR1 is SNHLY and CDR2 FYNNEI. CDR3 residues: CASSRGLAGGGETQYF. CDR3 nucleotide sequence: TGTGCCAGCAGTCGTGGACTAGCGGGGGGAGGGGAGACCCAGTACTTC. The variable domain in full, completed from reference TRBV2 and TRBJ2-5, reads EPEVTQTPSHQVTQMGQEVILRCVPISNHLYFYWYRQILGQKVEFLVSFYNNEISEKSEIFDDQFSVERPDGSNFTLKIRSTKLEDSAMYFCASSRGLAGGGETQYFGPGTRLLVL.

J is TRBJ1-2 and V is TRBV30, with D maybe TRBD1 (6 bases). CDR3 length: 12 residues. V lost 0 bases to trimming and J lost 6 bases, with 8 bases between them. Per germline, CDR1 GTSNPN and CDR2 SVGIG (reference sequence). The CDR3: CAWSVQGHGYTF. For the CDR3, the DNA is TGTGCCTGGAGTGTACAGGGTCATGGCTACACCTTC. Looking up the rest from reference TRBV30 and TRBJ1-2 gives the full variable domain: SQTIHQWPATLVQPVGSPLSLECTVEGTSNPNLYWYRQAAGRGLQLLFYSVGIGQISSEVPQNLSASRPQDRQFILSSKKLLLSDSGFYLCAWSVQGHGYTFGSGTRLTVV.

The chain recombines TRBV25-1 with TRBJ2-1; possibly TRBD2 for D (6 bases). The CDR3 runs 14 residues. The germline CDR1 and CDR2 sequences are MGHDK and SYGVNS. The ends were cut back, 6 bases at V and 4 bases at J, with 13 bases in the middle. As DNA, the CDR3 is TGTGCCAGCAGGCGGGGAGCAATGTACAATGAGCAGTTCTTC. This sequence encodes CASRRGAMYNEQFF.

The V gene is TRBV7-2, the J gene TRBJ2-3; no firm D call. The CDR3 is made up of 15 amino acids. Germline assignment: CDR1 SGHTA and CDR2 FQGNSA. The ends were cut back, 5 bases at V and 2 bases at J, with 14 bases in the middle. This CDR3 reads CASSPPGRLTDTQYF. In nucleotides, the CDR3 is TGTGCCAGCAGCCCACCCGGGCGACTCACAGATACGCAGTATTTT.

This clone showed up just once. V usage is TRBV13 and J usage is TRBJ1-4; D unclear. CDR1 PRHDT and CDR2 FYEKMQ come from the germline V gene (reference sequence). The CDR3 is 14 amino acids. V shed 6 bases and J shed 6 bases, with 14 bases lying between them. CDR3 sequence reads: CASSSRLTDEKLFF. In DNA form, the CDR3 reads TGTGCCAGCAGTTCCCGCCTGACTGATGAAAAACTGTTTTTT.

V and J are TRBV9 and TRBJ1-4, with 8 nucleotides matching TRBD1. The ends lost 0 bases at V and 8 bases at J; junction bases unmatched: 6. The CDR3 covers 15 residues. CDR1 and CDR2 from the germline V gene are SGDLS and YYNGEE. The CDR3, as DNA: TGTGCCAGCAGCGTAGCTACGGGGGACAGGGAAAAACTGTTTTTT. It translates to CASSVATGDREKLFF.

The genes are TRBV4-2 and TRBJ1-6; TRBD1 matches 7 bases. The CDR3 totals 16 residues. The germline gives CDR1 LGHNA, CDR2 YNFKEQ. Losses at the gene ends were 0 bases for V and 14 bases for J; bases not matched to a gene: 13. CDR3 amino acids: CASSQEETGPLVSLHF. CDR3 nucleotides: TGTGCCAGCAGCCAAGAGGAGACAGGGCCCTTGGTGTCCCTCCACTTT.